These T cell receptor beta chains were read from a single sample in a study of beta chain features in type 1 diabetes. The repertoire was sequenced with immunoSEQ multiplex PCR; TCRdb's copy has only in-frame clones and lacks some. The repertoire consists of 200,000 to 300,000 clones, with 25% to 30% occurring once and the leading ten covering under 5%. Sequenced input: central memory CD4+ T cells from blood. Receptors were obtained from a man between 25 and 39 years old in good health. The CDR3 runs from the conserved cysteine through the conserved F or W. D genes are given only for firm matches. Size is stated for part of the rows, as once, few or many counts, or as a class when the clone is expanded.

clone size: -; D gene: TRBD1; J gene: TRBJ2-1; V gene: TRBV5-1; CDR3 DNA: TGCGCCAGCAGCGAGACAGGGAATTATGAGCAGTTCTTC; CDR3 protein: CASSETGNYEQFF
clone size: few; D gene: -; J gene: TRBJ2-7; V gene: TRBV5-1; CDR3 DNA: TGCGCCAGCAGCCACAACTACGAGCAGTACTTC; CDR3 protein: CASSHNYEQYF
clone size: -; D gene: -; J gene: TRBJ1-5; V gene: TRBV30; CDR3 DNA: TGTGCCTGGAGTACAGAAGTTGTTTCGCAGCCCCAGCATTTT; CDR3 protein: CAWSTEVVSQPQHF
clone size: -; D gene: -; J gene: TRBJ1-1; V gene: TRBV6-6; CDR3 DNA: TGTGCCAGCAGCTCGTTGTACGGACCCACTGAAGCTTTCTTT; CDR3 protein: CASSSLYGPTEAFF
clone size: few; D gene: TRBD1; J gene: TRBJ1-2; V gene: TRBV2; CDR3 DNA: TGTGCCAGCACCGACAGGGTTAGCTACACCTTC; CDR3 protein: CASTDRVSYTF
clone size: few; D gene: -; J gene: TRBJ2-5; V gene: TRBV11-2; CDR3 DNA: TGTGCCAGCAGCTTAGATGGGGGGCGGAAGACCCAGTACTTC; CDR3 protein: CASSLDGGRKTQYF
clone size: -; D gene: TRBD2; J gene: TRBJ2-5; V gene: TRBV29-1; CDR3 DNA: TGCAGCGTGCAAAAGGGACTAGCGGGGCAAGAGACCCAGTACTTC; CDR3 protein: CSVQKGLAGQETQYF
clone size: few; D gene: -; J gene: TRBJ1-5; V gene: TRBV9; CDR3 DNA: TGTGCCAGCAGCGTAGATGGTCGGAGAACAGGGCGGCGGCCCCAGCATTTT; CDR3 protein: CASSVDGRRTGRRPQHF
clone size: -; D gene: -; J gene: TRBJ2-5; V gene: TRBV29-1; CDR3 DNA: TGCAGCGTTAGGAGGGGCTCCCAAGAGACCCAGTACTTC; CDR3 protein: CSVRRGSQETQYF
clone size: -; D gene: -; J gene: TRBJ2-2; V gene: TRBV5-1; CDR3 DNA: TGCGCCAGCAGCTTGGAAACCTACACCGGGGAGCTGTTTTTT; CDR3 protein: CASSLETYTGELFF
clone size: -; D gene: -; J gene: TRBJ2-3; V gene: TRBV4-1; CDR3 DNA: TGCGCCAGCAGCCAAGGACGCAGGGAAGATACGCAGTATTTT; CDR3 protein: CASSQGRREDTQYF
clone size: -; D gene: -; J gene: TRBJ2-1; V gene: TRBV7-9; CDR3 DNA: TGTGCCAGCAGCTTTCTTGGAGTCTCCGATGAGCAGTTCTTC; CDR3 protein: CASSFLGVSDEQFF
clone size: many; D gene: TRBD1; J gene: TRBJ1-1; V gene: TRBV5-1; CDR3 DNA: TGCGCCAGCAGCAACGCCAGGGACAGGGTGAACACTGAAGCTTTCTTT; CDR3 protein: CASSNARDRVNTEAFF
clone size: few; D gene: -; J gene: TRBJ1-3; V gene: TRBV18; CDR3 DNA: TGTGCCAGCTCACCACCGGGAAGCCAAAGGGACACCATATATTTT; CDR3 protein: CASSPPGSQRDTIYF
clone size: few; D gene: -; J gene: TRBJ1-2; V gene: TRBV2; CDR3 DNA: TGTGCCAGCAGAGCTGGACAGATTAACTATGGCTACACCTTC; CDR3 protein: CASRAGQINYGYTF
clone size: -; D gene: TRBD1; J gene: TRBJ2-7; V gene: TRBV18; CDR3 DNA: TGTGCCAGCTCACGCTTGAATACGGGACAGCCAGGTGTCGAGCAGTACTTC; CDR3 protein: CASSRLNTGQPGVEQYF
clone size: few; D gene: TRBD1; J gene: TRBJ2-7; V gene: TRBV6-1; CDR3 DNA: TGTGCCAGCAGCGAGGCAGGGGGCAATGACGAGCAGTACTTC; CDR3 protein: CASSEAGGNDEQYF
clone size: -; D gene: -; J gene: TRBJ2-7; V gene: TRBV6-1; CDR3 DNA: TGTGCCAGCAGAAGACAGGACGGGTCCTACGAGCAGTACTTC; CDR3 protein: CASRRQDGSYEQYF
clone size: -; D gene: -; J gene: TRBJ2-3; V gene: TRBV7-9; CDR3 DNA: TGTGCCAGCAGCTTAACTTCTCTAGCAGATACGCAGTATTTT; CDR3 protein: CASSLTSLADTQYF
clone size: -; D gene: -; J gene: TRBJ2-6; V gene: TRBV7-2; CDR3 DNA: TGTGCCAGCAGCTTAGCGTCGGGAGGGGCCAACGTCCTGACTTTC; CDR3 protein: CASSLASGGANVLTF
clone size: -; D gene: -; J gene: TRBJ1-1; V gene: TRBV30; CDR3 DNA: TGTGCCTGGGGGAGACAGGCCAAAATTGAAGCTTTCTTT; CDR3 protein: CAWGRQAKIEAFF
clone size: -; D gene: -; J gene: TRBJ2-3; V gene: TRBV18; CDR3 DNA: TGTGCCAGCTCACAACCGGACCGCAGCACAGATACGCAGTATTTT; CDR3 protein: CASSQPDRSTDTQYF
clone size: -; D gene: TRBD2; J gene: TRBJ2-1; V gene: TRBV9; CDR3 DNA: TGTGCCAGCACCGTCGGGGAGGGGTACAATGAGCAGTTCTTC; CDR3 protein: CASTVGEGYNEQFF
clone size: -; D gene: -; J gene: TRBJ2-7; V gene: TRBV2; CDR3 DNA: TGTGCCAGCAGACTAGACAGTTACGAGCAGTACTTC; CDR3 protein: CASRLDSYEQYF
clone size: -; D gene: -; J gene: TRBJ2-1; V gene: TRBV14; CDR3 DNA: TGTGCCAGCAGCCAAGATCCATTCAAGAAGCAGTTCTTC; CDR3 protein: CASSQDPFKKQFF
clone size: -; D gene: TRBD2; J gene: TRBJ2-1; V gene: TRBV7-2; CDR3 DNA: TGTGCCAGCAGCCCGTATGCGGGAGGCCTCTCCTACAATGAGCAGTTCTTC; CDR3 protein: CASSPYAGGLSYNEQFF
clone size: few; D gene: TRBD1; J gene: TRBJ2-5; V gene: TRBV28; CDR3 DNA: TGTGCCAGCAGTACCGGGACAGGGATCGGAGAGACCCAGTACTTC; CDR3 protein: CASSTGTGIGETQYF
clone size: -; D gene: -; J gene: TRBJ2-3; V gene: TRBV7-9; CDR3 DNA: TGTGCCAGCAGCTTAGTAAGGCCAGTTGCAGATACGCAGTATTTT; CDR3 protein: CASSLVRPVADTQYF
clone size: once; D gene: -; J gene: TRBJ1-2; V gene: TRBV28; CDR3 DNA: TGTGCCAGCAGTAGCCCCCAGGGAGGCTATGGCTACACCTTC; CDR3 protein: CASSSPQGGYGYTF
clone size: few; D gene: -; J gene: TRBJ2-1; V gene: TRBV19; CDR3 DNA: TGTGCCAGTAATCAGGTAGGGCGTGGGCAGTTCTTC; CDR3 protein: CASNQVGRGQFF
clone size: many; D gene: -; J gene: TRBJ1-5; V gene: TRBV28; CDR3 DNA: TGTGCCAGCAGTTTAATGAGCAATCAGCCCCAGCATTTT; CDR3 protein: CASSLMSNQPQHF
clone size: -; D gene: TRBD1; J gene: TRBJ2-7; V gene: TRBV29-1; CDR3 DNA: TGCAGCGTTGATCTCGGACAGGGGATAAACGAGCAGTACTTC; CDR3 protein: CSVDLGQGINEQYF
clone size: -; D gene: TRBD1; J gene: TRBJ2-2; V gene: TRBV2; CDR3 DNA: TGTGCCAGCGGGACAGGGGGAAACACCGGGGAGCTGTTTTTT; CDR3 protein: CASGTGGNTGELFF
clone size: few; D gene: TRBD1; J gene: TRBJ2-1; V gene: TRBV18; CDR3 DNA: TGTGCCAGCTCCCACACAGGGGGCGGCTACAATGAGCAGTTCTTC; CDR3 protein: CASSHTGGGYNEQFF
clone size: -; D gene: TRBD1; J gene: TRBJ1-2; V gene: TRBV5-4; CDR3 DNA: TGTGCCAGCAGCTTGGCAGGGGGCGCAGATTATGGCTACACCTTC; CDR3 protein: CASSLAGGADYGYTF
clone size: -; D gene: TRBD2; J gene: TRBJ2-1; V gene: TRBV5-1; CDR3 DNA: TGCGCCAGCAGCTTAGGGAGCGGGGGGTACTACAATGAGCAGTTCTTC; CDR3 protein: CASSLGSGGYYNEQFF
clone size: few; D gene: -; J gene: TRBJ1-5; V gene: TRBV7-2; CDR3 DNA: TGTGCCAGCAGCTTAGCGCGGGGTCAGCCCCAGCATTTT; CDR3 protein: CASSLARGQPQHF
clone size: -; D gene: -; J gene: TRBJ1-1; V gene: TRBV30; CDR3 DNA: TGTGCCTGGAGTGTAATAAGGGATATGAACACTGAAGCTTTCTTT; CDR3 protein: CAWSVIRDMNTEAFF
clone size: -; D gene: TRBD1; J gene: TRBJ1-1; V gene: TRBV18; CDR3 DNA: TGTGCCAGCTCATACGACAGGGGACTAGATCCGGCTTTCTTT; CDR3 protein: CASSYDRGLDPAFF
clone size: -; D gene: -; J gene: TRBJ2-5; V gene: TRBV19; CDR3 DNA: TGTGCCAGTAGTAATCAAGGTGCGGAGACCCAGTACTTC; CDR3 protein: CASSNQGAETQYF
clone size: few; D gene: TRBD1; J gene: TRBJ2-7; V gene: TRBV6-5; CDR3 DNA: TGTGCCAGCTGGGACAGGTCCTACGAGCAGTACTTC; CDR3 protein: CASWDRSYEQYF
clone size: few; D gene: -; J gene: TRBJ2-3; V gene: TRBV5-4; CDR3 DNA: TGTGCCAGCAGCTTGGGGCAGGGATCAGATACGCAGTATTTT; CDR3 protein: CASSLGQGSDTQYF
clone size: few; D gene: -; J gene: TRBJ1-3; V gene: TRBV6-6; CDR3 DNA: TGTGCCAGCAGCCCAGTTTTCACCTCTGGAAACACCATATATTTT; CDR3 protein: CASSPVFTSGNTIYF
clone size: -; D gene: -; J gene: TRBJ1-3; V gene: TRBV6-1; CDR3 DNA: TGTGCCAGCAGTGAAGTAGCATACAGTCTTGCTGGAAACACCATATATTTT; CDR3 protein: CASSEVAYSLAGNTIYF
clone size: few; D gene: -; J gene: TRBJ2-1; V gene: TRBV29-1; CDR3 DNA: TGCAGCGGGGCTAGCGACTCCTACAATGAGCAGTTCTTC; CDR3 protein: CSGASDSYNEQFF
clone size: few; D gene: -; J gene: TRBJ2-2; V gene: TRBV15; CDR3 DNA: TGTGCCACCGCACTCGGTTCGGGCACCGGGGAGCTGTTTTTT; CDR3 protein: CATALGSGTGELFF
clone size: few; D gene: TRBD1; J gene: TRBJ1-5; V gene: TRBV6-5; CDR3 DNA: TGTGCCAGCAGACGACAGGGAGGCCAGCCCCAGCATTTT; CDR3 protein: CASRRQGGQPQHF
clone size: few; D gene: -; J gene: TRBJ2-7; V gene: TRBV29-1; CDR3 DNA: TGCACCGCTATGGGACTGAAAGTCTACGAGCAGTACTTC; CDR3 protein: CTAMGLKVYEQYF
clone size: few; D gene: TRBD2; J gene: TRBJ2-5; V gene: TRBV7-2; CDR3 DNA: TGTGCCAGCGCGAAGACTCTAGCGGACCAAGAGACCCAGTACTTC; CDR3 protein: CASAKTLADQETQYF
clone size: -; D gene: -; J gene: TRBJ1-1; V gene: TRBV30; CDR3 DNA: TGTGCCTGGAGTTCGGGGTCGAACACTGAAGCTTTCTTT; CDR3 protein: CAWSSGSNTEAFF
clone size: few; D gene: -; J gene: TRBJ2-1; V gene: TRBV7-2; CDR3 DNA: TGTGCCAGCAGCACTCTAAGGTTTGATGAGCAGTTCTTC; CDR3 protein: CASSTLRFDEQFF
clone size: -; D gene: -; J gene: TRBJ2-1; V gene: TRBV2; CDR3 DNA: TGTGCCAGCAGTCTATATTCCTCCTACAATGAGCAGTTCTTC; CDR3 protein: CASSLYSSYNEQFF
clone size: -; D gene: -; J gene: TRBJ2-3; V gene: TRBV2; CDR3 DNA: TGTGCCAGCAGGGCCACAGATACGCAGTATTTT; CDR3 protein: CASRATDTQYF